The rows below give T cell receptor beta chains drawn from one sample of a study of blood T cell repertoires in COVID-19. Measured with immunoSEQ multiplex PCR; TCRdb has only the in-frame clones, and not every one. The sample shows 130,000 to 150,000 clones, roughly four fifths of them seen only once. Sequencing was performed on peripheral blood. Receptors were obtained from a woman older than 75 with acute or convalescent COVID-19. The CDR3 runs from the conserved cysteine through the conserved F or W. Each record gives: D gene, V gene, clone size, J gene, CDR3 DNA, CDR3 protein. A D gene is named only where the DNA matches it firmly. Clone size is given for some rows only: seen once, a few or many times, or a class if the clone is expanded.

TRBD1	TRBV4-3	once	TRBJ1-1	TGCGCCAGCAGTCACACAGGGGACACTGAAGCTTTCTTT	CASSHTGDTEAFF
-	TRBV7-6	-	TRBJ1-1	TGTGCCAGCAGCTTAGCGTCCCCAGGGTACACTGAAGCTTTCTTT	CASSLASPGYTEAFF
TRBD1	TRBV15	-	TRBJ1-2	TGTGCCACCAGCAGAGCTACAGGGGTTGGGTATGGCTACACCTTC	CATSRATGVGYGYTF
TRBD1	TRBV7-3	-	TRBJ1-1	TGTGCCAGCAGCTTAAGGAGGGACAGCACTGAAGCTTTCTTT	CASSLRRDSTEAFF
-	TRBV9	-	TRBJ2-1	TGTGCCAGCAGCGCGAACAGTAATTCCTACAATGAGCAGTTCTTC	CASSANSNSYNEQFF
-	TRBV18	-	TRBJ2-2	TGTGCCAGCTCGCCTTTTAGCGGCCACAGCGGCGGGGAGCTGTTTTTT	CASSPFSGHSGGELFF
TRBD2	TRBV7-2	once	TRBJ2-5	TGTGCCAGCAGCGCAAGCGCGGGGGGACAAGAGACCCAGTACTTC	CASSASAGGQETQYF
-	TRBV27	-	TRBJ2-1	TGTGCCAGCAGACCGTGGACAGCCCATTACTACAATGAGCAGTTCTTC	CASRPWTAHYYNEQFF
-	TRBV29-1	once	TRBJ1-1	TGCAGCGTTGTGGGGGGGACTGAAGCTTTCTTT	CSVVGGTEAFF
-	TRBV6-2/TRBV6-3	-	TRBJ2-7	TGTGCCAGCAGTTACTCGGCCTCCTACGAGCAGTACTTC	CASSYSASYEQYF
TRBD1	TRBV7-9	once	TRBJ2-7	TGTGCCAGCAGCTCCTCCGGGACAGCCTACGAGCAGTACTTC	CASSSSGTAYEQYF
-	TRBV29-1	-	TRBJ2-5	TGCAGCGTTGAAGGGCACAGGTTCCAGGGAACCCTAGGGAACCCCACAAAGACCCAGTACTTC	CSVEGHRFQGTLGNPTKTQYF
-	TRBV19	-	TRBJ1-2	TGTGCCAGTAGAAGGGGACTGGCTGGCTACACCTTC	CASRRGLAGYTF
TRBD2	TRBV3-1/TRBV3-2	-	TRBJ2-1	TGTGCCAGCAGCCAAGATGAGCGGGGGGGCCGAACGAGAGGTAATGAGCAGTTCTTC	CASSQDERGGRTRGNEQFF
TRBD1	TRBV7-6	-	TRBJ1-2	TGTGCCAGCAGCCGCTCCGGGACAGGGGAGTCTGGCTACACCTTC	CASSRSGTGESGYTF
-	TRBV27	-	TRBJ1-1	TGTGCCAGCAGTTGGACAGCTATCACTGAAGCTTTCTTT	CASSWTAITEAFF
-	TRBV7-9	-	TRBJ2-2	TGTGCCAGCAGCTCTGGATCGAGAGGCGGGGAGCTGTTTTTT	CASSSGSRGGELFF
-	TRBV30	-	TRBJ1-1	TGTGCCTGGAGTTTCCTTAGGAACACTGAAGCTTTCTTT	CAWSFLRNTEAFF
-	TRBV2	-	TRBJ1-1	TGTGCCAGCAGTGAAACGGTAATGAACACTGAAGCTTTCTTT	CASSETVMNTEAFF
-	TRBV5-4	few	TRBJ1-4	TGTGCCAGCAGCTTGCGTCAGGGCGGTGTTGAAAAACTGTTTTTT	CASSLRQGGVEKLFF
-	TRBV6-5	once	TRBJ1-4	TGTGCCAGCACCTTGGGCGGGGCCTCCTCTGAAAAACTGTTTTTT	CASTLGGASSEKLFF
TRBD1	TRBV6-6	-	TRBJ1-2	TGTGCCAGCAGTTACGGGGACAGGGAACACTATGGCTACACCTTC	CASSYGDREHYGYTF
TRBD1	TRBV12-3/TRBV12-4	-	TRBJ1-2	TGTGCCAGCAGTGGACAGGGGCGGAATGGCTACACCTTC	CASSGQGRNGYTF
TRBD2	TRBV11-3	once	TRBJ2-3	TGTGCCAGCAGCCCAACTAGCGGGGGGGCCTCGGATACGCAGTATTTT	CASSPTSGGASDTQYF
-	TRBV2	-	TRBJ1-5	TGTGCCAGCAGTGAAAGCAGGGCCCTGGTACAGCCCCAGCATTTT	CASSESRALVQPQHF
-	TRBV11-2	-	TRBJ2-2	TGTGCCAGCAGCTTAGATCTGACCGGGGAGCTGTTTTTT	CASSLDLTGELFF
TRBD1	TRBV6-6	-	TRBJ2-7	TGTGCCAGTGGCAGGGGGTCTTCGGAGCAGTACTTC	CASGRGSSEQYF
-	TRBV18	-	TRBJ1-2	TGTGCCAGCTCCCCCCGTGGCCCCGACTATGGCTACACCTTC	CASSPRGPDYGYTF
-	TRBV6-1	-	TRBJ1-6	TGTGCCAGCAGTGAAGCGCTCCAGGGAGGCAATTCACCCCTCCACTTT	CASSEALQGGNSPLHF
-	TRBV5-1	-	TRBJ1-6	TGCGCCAGCAGCTTGAATGGAGGAGATAATTCACCCCTCCACTTT	CASSLNGGDNSPLHF
-	TRBV25-1	-	TRBJ1-2	TGTGCCAGCAGTGAACCAGGCTCGATCTATGGCTACACCTTC	CASSEPGSIYGYTF
-	TRBV2	-	TRBJ1-6	TGTGCCAGCAGTGATATGGGGGGTTCACCCCTCCACTTT	CASSDMGGSPLHF
TRBD1	TRBV7-2	-	TRBJ1-1	TGTGCCAGCAGCTCACAGGGAAACAGGGGAAGCACTGAAGCTTTCTTT	CASSSQGNRGSTEAFF
-	TRBV3-1/TRBV3-2	-	TRBJ1-5	TGTGCCAGCAGCCTGGGACACTATAGCAATCAGCCCCAGCATTTT	CASSLGHYSNQPQHF
-	TRBV4-2	-	TRBJ1-5	TGTGCCAGCAGCCAAGACGCAGGGTCAAGCCAGCCCCAGCATTTT	CASSQDAGSSQPQHF
TRBD1	TRBV7-2	-	TRBJ1-2	TGTGCCAGCAGCCAACAGGGGTATGGCTACACCTTC	CASSQQGYGYTF
TRBD2	TRBV5-1	few	TRBJ2-1	TGCGCCAGCAGCCCTAGACTAGCGGGGGGGGATGAGCAGTTCTTC	CASSPRLAGGDEQFF
-	TRBV7-2	-	TRBJ1-4	TGTGCCAGCAGCTTATCAAGGGGTGGCAGTGAAAAACTGTTTTTT	CASSLSRGGSEKLFF
-	TRBV6-4	-	TRBJ1-2	TGTGCCAGCAGTGACCAGGGTTCATATGGCTACACCTTC	CASSDQGSYGYTF
-	TRBV2	-	TRBJ1-4	TGTGCCAGCGTCGCAGGGGAACTGTTTTTT	CASVAGELFF
-	TRBV9	-	TRBJ1-2	TGTGCCAGCAGCGTAGAGGCAGGGCCCATACCCTATGGCTACACCTTC	CASSVEAGPIPYGYTF
TRBD1	TRBV11-1	-	TRBJ1-1	TGTGCCAGCAGGAGGACAGGGTTTTCGAACACTGAAGCTTTCTTT	CASRRTGFSNTEAFF
-	TRBV7-2	-	TRBJ2-1	TGTGCCAGCAGCCCGTCCTACAATGAGCAGTTCTTC	CASSPSYNEQFF
-	TRBV6-2/TRBV6-3	-	TRBJ1-5	TGTGCCAGCAGTTTTTTTACGGGGCCCCAGCATTTT	CASSFFTGPQHF
-	TRBV7-3	once	TRBJ1-6	TGTGCCAGCAGCTTAACGGCCAGGGTACAATCACCCCTCCACTTT	CASSLTARVQSPLHF
-	TRBV5-6	-	TRBJ2-7	TGTGCCAGCAGCTTATGGCCAGCTAGCTCCTACGAGCAGTACTTC	CASSLWPASSYEQYF
-	TRBV12-5	-	TRBJ2-2	TGTGCTAGTGGTTTGGCCCGGGGTTCCGGGGAGCTGTTTTTT	CASGLARGSGELFF
-	TRBV4-3	medium-sized	TRBJ1-4	TGCGCCAGCAGCCAAGATTTTGACTCCGCAACTAATGAAAAACTGTTTTTT	CASSQDFDSATNEKLFF
-	TRBV18	-	TRBJ2-7	TGTGCCAGCTCACCAGTGAACAGGATCTACGAGCAGTACTTC	CASSPVNRIYEQYF